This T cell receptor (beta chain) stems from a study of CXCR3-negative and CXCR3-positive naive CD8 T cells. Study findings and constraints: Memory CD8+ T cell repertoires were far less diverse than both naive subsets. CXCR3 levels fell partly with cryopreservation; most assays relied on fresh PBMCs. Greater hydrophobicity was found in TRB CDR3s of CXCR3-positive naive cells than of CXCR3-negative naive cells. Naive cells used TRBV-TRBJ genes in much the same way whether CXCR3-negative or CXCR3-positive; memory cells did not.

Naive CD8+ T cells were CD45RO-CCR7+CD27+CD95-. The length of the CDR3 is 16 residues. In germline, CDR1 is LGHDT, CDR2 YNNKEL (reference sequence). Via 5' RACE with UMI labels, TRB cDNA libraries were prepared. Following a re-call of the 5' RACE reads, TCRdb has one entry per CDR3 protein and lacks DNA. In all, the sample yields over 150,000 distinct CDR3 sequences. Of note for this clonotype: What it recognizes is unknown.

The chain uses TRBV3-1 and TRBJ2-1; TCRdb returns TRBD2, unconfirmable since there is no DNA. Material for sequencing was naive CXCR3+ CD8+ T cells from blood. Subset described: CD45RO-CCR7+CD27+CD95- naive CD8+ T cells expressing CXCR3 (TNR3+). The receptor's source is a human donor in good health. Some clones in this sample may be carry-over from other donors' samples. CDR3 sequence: CASSHEKGLAGPEQFF.